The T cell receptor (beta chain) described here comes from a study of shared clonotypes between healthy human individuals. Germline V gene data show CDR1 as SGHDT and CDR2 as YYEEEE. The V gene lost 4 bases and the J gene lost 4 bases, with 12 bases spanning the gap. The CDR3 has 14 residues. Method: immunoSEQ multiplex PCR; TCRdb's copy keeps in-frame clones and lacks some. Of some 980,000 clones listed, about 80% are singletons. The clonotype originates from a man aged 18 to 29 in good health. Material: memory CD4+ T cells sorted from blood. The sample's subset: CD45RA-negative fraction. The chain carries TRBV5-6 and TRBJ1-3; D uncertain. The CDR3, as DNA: TGTGCCAGCAGCCAGGAGCCCAAGGGAAACACCATATATTTT. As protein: CASSQEPKGNTIYF.